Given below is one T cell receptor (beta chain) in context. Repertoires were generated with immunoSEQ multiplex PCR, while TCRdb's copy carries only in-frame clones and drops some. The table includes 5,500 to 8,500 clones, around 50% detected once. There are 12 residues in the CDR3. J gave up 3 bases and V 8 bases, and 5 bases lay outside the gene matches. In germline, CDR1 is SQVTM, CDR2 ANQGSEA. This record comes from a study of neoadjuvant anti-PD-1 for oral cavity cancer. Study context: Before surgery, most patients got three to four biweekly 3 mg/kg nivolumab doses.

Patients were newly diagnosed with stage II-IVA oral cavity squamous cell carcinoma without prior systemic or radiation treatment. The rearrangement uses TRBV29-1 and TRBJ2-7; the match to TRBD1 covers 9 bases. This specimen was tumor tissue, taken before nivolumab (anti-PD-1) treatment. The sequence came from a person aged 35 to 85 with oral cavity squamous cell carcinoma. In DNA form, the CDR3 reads TGCAGCATACAGGGGGCCAACTACGAGCAGTACTTC. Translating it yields CSIQGANYEQYF.